Here is one TCR beta chain with its context. Its antigen remains unknown. Each subset's genomic DNA was shared equally among a number of immunoSEQ plates. Measured with immunoSEQ multiplex PCR; TCRdb has only the in-frame clones, and not every one. The sample lists around 1,900,000 clones, 85% to 95% occurring once. The record originates from a study of shared clonotypes between healthy human individuals. Study context: A few men and a couple of women, aged 18 to 49, were donors.

Cells designated naive CD8 were CD45RO-negative and were positively selected for CCR7, with terminally differentiated effector memory CD45RA+ cells excluded. Study-level points and caveats: All-four-donor shared clonotypes had higher generation probabilities than non-shared clonotypes did.

The CDR3 loop spans 14 amino acids. Trimming stripped 7 bases from V and 3 bases from J, with 16 bases between. From germline, CDR1 is MNHEY and CDR2 SMNVEV (reference sequence). The receptor comes from a man between 18 and 35 years old in good health. Some clones in this sample may be carry-over from other donors' samples. The sample taken for sequencing was naive CD8+ T cells from PBMCs. The genes are TRBV27 and TRBJ2-7; D may be TRBD1 (6 bases). CDR3 region: CASNKFGQIYEQYF. The CDR3 DNA is TGTGCCAGCAACAAATTCGGACAGATCTACGAGCAGTACTTC.